Shown below are 11 T cell receptor beta chains from a single sample sequenced in a study of T cells in Graves' hyperthyroidism and ophthalmopathy (dated by TCRdb to about 2019). Receptor amplification or capture employed multiplex PCR. Sequencing was carried out with an Illumina HiSeq 2000. The TCR beta CDR3 regions were amplified from RNA transcripts. For the first round of RT-PCR on the TCR CDR3, the HTBI primer set was used together with the Qiagen OneStep RT-PCR kit. TCRdb took the public reads, trimmed them with fastp at Q25, ran MiXCR for clone calling and kept in-frame beta chains. Rows are combined by CDR3 protein, so each entry shows the most common genes and DNA. The table for this sample lists more than 500,000 distinct CDR3 sequences; about 16% of them were counted only once. 25% to 30% of the sample belongs to the ten largest clones. The specimen was blood. The receptors stem from a woman aged 25 to 39 with Graves' ophthalmopathy.

This clonotype was seen a single time. The chain uses TRBV7-2 and TRBJ2-1; D is unclear. Germline CDR1 and CDR2: SGHTA and FQGNSA. This CDR3 contains 15 residues. V lost 5 bases to trimming and J lost 0 bases, with 11 bases between them. CDR3 in DNA: TGTGCCAGCAGCATACTAAGAAGCTCCTACAATGAGCAGTTCTTC. This translates into CASSILRSSYNEQFF.

V and J are TRBV25-1 and TRBJ2-2; D call uncertain. Germline-derived CDR1 and CDR2 are MGHDK and SYGVNS. Trimming shortened V by 1 base and J by 2 bases, and 8 bases separated the two germline ends. There are 15 residues in the CDR3. This chain's CDR3 is CASSELSFNTGELFF. Here the CDR3 DNA reads TGTGCCAGCAGTGAATTAAGCTTCAACACCGGGGAGCTGTTTTTT.

In its sample, this clonotype was seen many times. The chain uses TRBV7-9 and TRBJ2-3; 9 bases map to TRBD2. Germline V gene data show CDR1 as SEHNR and CDR2 as FQNEAQ (reference sequence). V shed 7 bases, J shed 4 bases, and the junction held 15 bases outside the gene matches. CDR3 length: 17 residues. DNA of the CDR3: TGTGCCAGCACCCTATTGAGGGAGACTAGCGGCCCAGATACGCAGTATTTT. Its protein is CASTLLRETSGPDTQYF.

This clonotype was seen a few times. The rearrangement joins TRBV6-2 or TRBV6-3 to TRBJ1-3; D possibly corresponds to TRBD1 (5 bases). V lost 0 bases, J lost 3 bases, and 9 bases lay in between. The CDR3 loop spans 15 amino acids. CDR1 and CDR2 (germline): MNHEY, SVGEGT. The CDR3 region is CASSYSRGVGNTIYF. The CDR3 DNA follows: TGTGCCAGCAGTTACTCGAGAGGGGTTGGAAACACCATATATTTT.

This clonotype was picked up many times. The rearrangement joins TRBV11-3 to TRBJ2-2, with D perhaps assigned TRBD1 or TRBD2 (5 bases each). Germline V gene data show CDR1 as SGHNT and CDR2 as YENEEA. V lost 0 bases and J lost 2, with 16 bases in between. This CDR3 spans 18 amino acids. CDR3 nucleotide sequence: TGTGCCAGCAGCTTAGACCAGCTAGGGACCCTAAACACCGGGGAGCTGTTTTTT. Protein: CASSLDQLGTLNTGELFF.

This clonotype was recorded at least ten times. This rearrangement joins TRBV6-5 to TRBJ2-5; D uncertain. Trimming cost V 2 bases and J 2 bases, with 15 bases left between them. CDR1 is MNHEY and CDR2 is SVGAGI in the germline V gene. The CDR3 is 16 residues long. CDR3 coding DNA: TGTGCCAGCAGTTACGGAAGGGCGGACGGACAAGAGACCCAGTACTTC. Its translation: CASSYGRADGQETQYF.

This clonotype was seen ten or more times. The chain uses TRBV20-1 and TRBJ2-7; D is unclear. This CDR3 has 13 residues. V was cut by 4 bases and J by 0 bases, with 10 bases left in between. Per the germline V gene, CDR1 is DFQATT and CDR2 is SNEGSKA (reference sequence). In DNA form, the CDR3 reads TGCAGTGCTAACTACGAGAGCTCCTACGAGCAGTACTTC. As protein: CSANYESSYEQYF.

This clonotype has at least ten counts. V is TRBV28 and J is TRBJ1-2; D may be TRBD1 (5 bases). Per germline, CDR1 MDHEN and CDR2 SYDVKM. The V gene lost 1 base and the J gene lost 4 bases, with 10 bases spanning the gap. This CDR3 region has 14 residues. The CDR3: CASSLSPGSYGYTF. The CDR3 nucleotides read TGTGCCAGCAGTTTATCTCCAGGGAGCTATGGCTACACCTTC.

The chain's CDR3 is CASSLLGGASSPLHF. The CDR3 DNA is TGCGCCAGCAGCTTATTGGGGGGGGCGAGTTCACCCCTCCACTTT. This chain links TRBV5-1 with TRBJ1-6; a weak D match, TRBD1 (6 bases). V was clipped by 2 bases and J by 9 bases, with 15 bases between them. Germline-derived CDR1 and CDR2 are SGHRS and YFSETQ. The CDR3 spans 15 residues. The variable domain in full, completed from reference TRBV5-1 and TRBJ1-6, reads KAGVTQTPRYLIKTRGQQVTLSCSPISGHRSVSWYQQTPGQGLQFLFEYFSETQRNKGNFPGRFSGRQFSNSRSEMNVSTLELGDSALYLCASSLLGGASSPLHFGNGTRLTVT.

This clonotype was seen a handful of times. Written as DNA, the CDR3 is TGTGCCAGTAGTCTTCTAGCGGGAGGGCTTCATGAGCAGTTCTTC. It specifies CASSLLAGGLHEQFF. The chain has TRBV19 and TRBJ2-1, with 12 bases matching TRBD2. V lost 5 bases to trimming and J lost 8 bases; unmatched junction nucleotides: 7. The germline V gene has CDR1 LNHDA and CDR2 SQIVND (reference sequence). This CDR3 spans 15 amino acids.

Many counts were recorded for this clonotype. The chain employs TRBV3-1 and TRBJ1-1; 11 nucleotides align to TRBD1. The CDR3 has 14 residues. Germline V gene data show CDR1 as LGHDT and CDR2 as YNNKEL (reference sequence). Unmatched junction bases numbered 3, after V lost 4 bases and J lost 5 bases. Here the CDR3 DNA reads TGTGCCAGCAGCCTCCGGGACAGGGGGACTGAAGCTTTCTTT. Residues: CASSLRDRGTEAFF.